This is a list of T cell receptor beta chains from one sample in a study of chemoradiotherapy in HPV16-positive cancers. The protocol was immunoSEQ multiplex PCR, while the TCRdb copy is restricted to in-frame clones and leaves out a portion. This table holds about 21,000 clones, roughly 86% found once. The sequenced sample was blood, obtained from a patient who underwent chemoradiotherapy. Source of these receptors: a human donor with HPV-associated anogenital cancer. The CDR3 runs from the conserved cysteine through the conserved F or W. The D gene is left open where the match is weak. Clone size is not always given. Where it is, it says once, few, many or a class for expanded clones.

D: TRBD2; size: NA; V: TRBV5-1; J: TRBJ2-3; CDR3: CASRLAGTSTDTQYF; DNA: TGCGCCAGCAGGCTAGCGGGAACTAGCACAGATACGCAGTATTTT
D: NA; size: NA; V: TRBV7-9; J: TRBJ2-7; CDR3: CASSLGVYEQYF; DNA: TGTGCCAGCAGCTTAGGAGTCTACGAGCAGTACTTC
D: TRBD1; size: NA; V: TRBV18; J: TRBJ1-1; CDR3: CASSPDRSMNTEAFF; DNA: TGTGCCAGCTCACCGGACAGGAGTATGAACACTGAAGCTTTCTTT
D: NA; size: NA; V: TRBV28; J: TRBJ1-3; CDR3: CASSPGRPNTIYF; DNA: TGTGCCAGCAGTCCGGGCAGACCAAACACCATATATTTT
D: NA; size: NA; V: TRBV5-4; J: TRBJ2-2; CDR3: CASSLGGSGTGELFF; DNA: TGTGCCAGCAGCTTGGGTGGCAGCGGCACCGGGGAGCTGTTTTTT
D: NA; size: NA; V: TRBV6-6; J: TRBJ1-1; CDR3: CASSPRGNTEAFF; DNA: TGTGCCAGCAGCCCGAGGGGGAACACTGAAGCTTTCTTT
D: NA; size: NA; V: TRBV6-5; J: TRBJ2-6; CDR3: CARTDLGANVLTF; DNA: TGTGCCAGGACCGACCTGGGGGCCAACGTCCTGACTTTC
D: NA; size: NA; V: TRBV6-5; J: TRBJ1-2; CDR3: CASRSDSGYTF; DNA: TGTGCCAGCAGGTCCGATAGTGGCTACACCTTC
D: TRBD1; size: NA; V: TRBV11-3; J: TRBJ1-4; CDR3: CASSPGQDRSEKLFF; DNA: TGTGCCAGCAGCCCCGGACAGGACCGTTCCGAAAAACTGTTTTTT
D: NA; size: NA; V: TRBV6-1; J: TRBJ1-4; CDR3: CASMKATAEKLFF; DNA: TGTGCCAGCATGAAGGCGACAGCCGAAAAACTGTTTTTT
D: TRBD1; size: NA; V: TRBV15; J: TRBJ1-1; CDR3: CATSRDLTGANTEAFF; DNA: TGTGCCACCAGCAGAGACTTAACAGGGGCAAACACTGAAGCTTTCTTT
D: NA; size: NA; V: TRBV9; J: TRBJ2-2; CDR3: CASSVQGVGELFF; DNA: TGTGCCAGCAGCGTACAGGGTGTCGGGGAGCTGTTTTTT
D: TRBD1; size: once; V: TRBV12-5; J: TRBJ2-5; CDR3: CAPLEGTGQETQYF; DNA: TGTGCCCCCTTGGAGGGGACAGGACAAGAGACCCAGTACTTC
D: NA; size: NA; V: TRBV15; J: TRBJ1-4; CDR3: CATSRDFHLFF; DNA: TGTGCCACCAGCAGAGATTTTCACCTGTTTTTT
D: NA; size: NA; V: TRBV7-9; J: TRBJ2-7; CDR3: CASSHPQGLGEQYF; DNA: TGTGCCAGCAGCCACCCCCAGGGTTTGGGCGAGCAGTACTTC
D: NA; size: NA; V: TRBV7-9; J: TRBJ1-1; CDR3: CASSATGTEAFF; DNA: TGTGCCAGCAGCGCCACGGGCACTGAAGCTTTCTTT
D: TRBD1; size: NA; V: TRBV28; J: TRBJ1-5; CDR3: CASSFESQGAGQPQHF; DNA: TGTGCCAGCAGTTTTGAATCACAGGGGGCGGGACAGCCCCAGCATTTT
D: TRBD1; size: NA; V: TRBV7-9; J: TRBJ1-1; CDR3: CASSLSGGTGATEAFF; DNA: TGTGCCAGCAGCTTATCCGGGGGGACAGGGGCAACTGAAGCTTTCTTT
D: NA; size: few; V: TRBV27; J: TRBJ1-2; CDR3: CASRVSGANYGYTF; DNA: TGTGCCAGTAGAGTATCAGGGGCAAACTATGGCTACACCTTC
D: TRBD2; size: NA; V: TRBV5-1; J: TRBJ2-1; CDR3: CASSLIAGGLGEQFF; DNA: TGCGCCAGCAGCTTGATAGCGGGGGGATTGGGTGAGCAGTTCTTC
D: TRBD2; size: NA; V: TRBV14; J: TRBJ2-3; CDR3: CASSQVGGRARTDTQYF; DNA: TGTGCCAGCAGCCAAGTCGGCGGGAGGGCCCGGACAGATACGCAGTATTTT
D: NA; size: NA; V: TRBV7-3; J: TRBJ1-1; CDR3: CASSLSSPNTEAFF; DNA: TGTGCCAGCAGCTTAAGTAGTCCGAACACTGAAGCTTTCTTT
D: TRBD1; size: NA; V: TRBV7-2; J: TRBJ1-3; CDR3: CASSSGQGGNTIYF; DNA: TGTGCCAGCAGCTCGGGACAGGGGGGAAACACCATATATTTT
D: TRBD2; size: once; V: TRBV7-2; J: TRBJ2-2; CDR3: CASSLLLAGALSGGGELFF; DNA: TGTGCCAGCAGCTTACTTCTAGCGGGGGCCCTGAGTGGAGGCGGGGAGCTGTTTTTT
D: NA; size: NA; V: TRBV27; J: TRBJ1-5; CDR3: CASSLAGDNQPQHF; DNA: TGTGCCAGCAGTTTAGCCGGGGACAATCAGCCCCAGCATTTT
D: NA; size: NA; V: TRBV11-2; J: TRBJ2-7; CDR3: CASSLVIDRTDQYF; DNA: TGTGCCAGCAGCTTAGTCATAGACAGGACAGACCAGTACTTC
D: TRBD2; size: NA; V: TRBV9; J: TRBJ2-3; CDR3: CASSAPLAGAGGLVNTQYF; DNA: TGTGCCAGCAGCGCACCTCTAGCGGGGGCCGGTGGCCTGGTGAATACGCAGTATTTT
D: TRBD2; size: NA; V: TRBV9; J: TRBJ2-1; CDR3: CASSVEPAGGWSYNEQFF; DNA: TGTGCCAGCAGCGTAGAACCAGCGGGAGGATGGTCCTACAATGAGCAGTTCTTC
D: NA; size: NA; V: TRBV2; J: TRBJ2-3; CDR3: CASRREGDTQYF; DNA: TGTGCCAGCAGAAGAGAGGGAGATACGCAGTATTTT
D: NA; size: NA; V: TRBV7-9; J: TRBJ2-3; CDR3: CASAPWEPDTQYF; DNA: TGTGCCAGTGCGCCGTGGGAGCCAGATACGCAGTATTTT
D: TRBD2; size: NA; V: TRBV29-1; J: TRBJ2-3; CDR3: CSVEKLAGVGTDTQYF; DNA: TGCAGCGTTGAAAAACTAGCGGGAGTTGGCACAGATACGCAGTATTTT
D: NA; size: NA; V: TRBV2; J: TRBJ2-7; CDR3: CASSVSSTSYEQYF; DNA: TGTGCCAGCAGTGTGAGTTCGACCTCCTACGAGCAGTACTTC
D: NA; size: NA; V: TRBV11-3; J: TRBJ2-2; CDR3: CASMTASTITGELFF; DNA: TGTGCCAGTATGACAGCCAGTACTATCACCGGGGAGCTGTTTTTT
D: NA; size: NA; V: TRBV5-4; J: TRBJ2-2; CDR3: CASSFGSYANTGELFF; DNA: TGTGCCAGCAGCTTTGGCAGCTATGCGAACACCGGGGAGCTGTTTTTT